This T cell receptor beta chain was observed in a study of cytomegalovirus exposure and HLA in healthy donors. The PCR used 60 Vbeta and 13 Jbeta primers. Clones were sequenced by immunoSEQ multiplex PCR, and TCRdb holds only the in-frame ones, with some missing. Of some 180,000 clones in the sample, around a tenth were seen once. Trimming stripped 6 bases from V and 2 bases from J, with 17 bases between. The CDR3 is made up of 15 amino acids. Germline V lookup: CDR1 ENHRY, CDR2 SYGVKD. This clonotype was sampled from a woman aged 25 to 39 in good health and CMV-seropositive. The sequencing input was PBMCs. This chain links TRBV10-3 with TRBJ2-7, with a possible D match to TRBD1 (6 bases). CDR3 DNA sequence: TGTGCCATCAGCGAACCAGGGGAAGTGGCCTACGAGCAGTACTTC. Its translation is CAISEPGEVAYEQYF.